The 23 T cell receptor beta chains given below trace back to one sample, sequenced in a study of neurological immune-mediated disorders. TCRdb analysed the 5' RACE reads with MiXCR anew, one entry per CDR3 protein. The sample lists fewer than 50,000 distinct CDR3 sequences; 11% were seen once. Specified time point: technical triplicate 1. The sample comprised PBMCs. These receptor sequences come from a man between 60 and 75 years old with HTLV-1-associated myelopathy (HAM/TSP).

This clonotype was seen a few times. The chain combines TRBV3-1 with TRBJ2-2, with 10 bases identical to TRBD2. The V gene's germline CDR1 is LGHDT and CDR2 YNNKEL (reference sequence). The CDR3 length is 21 residues. V lost 3 bases and J lost 0; bases outside the gene matches: 16. CDR3 nucleotide sequence: TGTGCCAGCAGCCACACAATGGGACTAGCGACCCCATATTCGAACACCGGGGAGCTGTTTTTT. Translation: CASSHTMGLATPYSNTGELFF.

Ten or more counts support this clonotype. V gene TRBV10-3 combines with J gene TRBJ2-2; 16 nucleotides align to TRBD2. The length of the CDR3 is 16 residues. With 10 bases clipped from V and 5 bases from J, the junction kept 7 bases outside the gene matches. Germline-derived CDR1 and CDR2 are ENHRY and SYGVKD. CDR3 nucleotide sequence: TGTGCCACCACCGGGACTAGCGGGAGGGGAACCGGGGAGCTGTTTTTT. This sequence encodes CATTGTSGRGTGELFF.

J is TRBJ2-2 and V is TRBV11-3; no definite D call. This CDR3 comprises 14 residues. Trimming left V 0 bases short and J 7 bases short, with 9 bases between. Germline lookup yields CDR1 SGHNT and CDR2 YENEEA. The CDR3 region is CASSLDGLVGELFF. The CDR3 nucleotides read TGTGCCAGCAGCTTAGATGGCCTTGTCGGGGAGCTGTTTTTT.

This clonotype rates as medium-sized. The chain employs TRBV10-2 and TRBJ2-7; 7 positions agree with TRBD1. J gave up 0 bases and V 7 bases, and 3 bases lay outside the gene matches. The germline CDR1 and CDR2 sequences are WSHSY and SAAADI. The length of the CDR3 is 13 residues. The CDR3 DNA reads TGCGCCAGCAAACAGGGGCCCTCCTACGAGCAGTACTTC. Residues: CASKQGPSYEQYF.

This clonotype has at least ten counts. The J gene is TRBJ1-5, the V gene TRBV15; D remains ambiguous. Trimming stripped 3 bases from V and 4 bases from J, with 10 bases between. The CDR3 spans 14 residues. Germline V lookup: CDR1 LNHNV, CDR2 YYDKDF (reference sequence). This CDR3 is CATSSRRQNQPQHF. CDR3 coding DNA: TGTGCCACCAGCAGCAGGAGACAAAATCAGCCCCAGCATTTT.

This clonotype was observed at least ten times. The chain has TRBV7-8 and TRBJ2-7; the D gene is possibly TRBD1 (5 bases). CDR1 and CDR2 from the germline V gene are SGHVS and FQNEAQ. V was cut by 3 bases and J by 5 bases, with 17 bases left in between. The CDR3 sequence is 15 residues long. CDR3 DNA sequence: TGTGCCAGCAGCTTTAGGTCAGCCACAGGACACGAGCAGTACTTC. Protein: CASSFRSATGHEQYF.

This clonotype was detected many times. The chain links TRBV5-1 to TRBJ1-2; unclear D gene. CDR1 and CDR2 from the germline V gene are SGHRS and YFSETQ. With 0 bases removed from V and 6 bases from J, the gap between germline ends came to 18 bases. This CDR3 has 16 amino acids. The chain's CDR3 is CASSLVSADGENGYTF. CDR3 in DNA: TGCGCCAGCAGCTTGGTTTCAGCGGACGGGGAAAATGGCTACACCTTC.

This clonotype was recorded at least ten times. In DNA, the CDR3 is TGCAGTGCTTCACGACAGGGGGATCATCAGCCCCAGCATTTT. Amino acids: CSASRQGDHQPQHF. The rearrangement uses TRBV20-1 and TRBJ1-5; TRBD1 matches 9 bases. The CDR3 length is 14 residues. Germline V CDR1 and CDR2: DFQATT, SNEGSKA (reference sequence). Unmatched junction bases numbered 7, after V lost 5 bases and J lost 5 bases.

This clonotype was recorded only once. This chain connects TRBV20-1 to TRBJ2-4; D is perhaps TRBD2 (5 bases). Gene TRBJ2-1 matches the end of the DNA better, so the J call may be wrong. The CDR3 runs 14 residues. Per germline, CDR1 DFQATT and CDR2 SNEGSKA (reference sequence). CDR3 in amino acids: CSARAAGGKDIQFF. CDR3 coding DNA: TGCAGTGCTAGAGCCGCTGGAGGCAAAGACATTCAGTTCTTC.

In this sample, this clonotype turned up many times. The chain uses TRBV5-1 and TRBJ1-1; D remains unclear. Per the germline V gene, CDR1 is SGHRS and CDR2 is YFSETQ. There are 15 residues in the CDR3. Trimming took off 0 bases at V and 6 bases at J, with 15 bases between the two ends. The CDR3 sequence: CASSLAASVAAEAFF. In nucleotides, the CDR3 is TGCGCCAGCAGCTTGGCCGCCAGTGTGGCGGCTGAAGCTTTCTTT. The whole variable domain, filled in from reference TRBV5-1 and TRBJ1-1, reads KAGVTQTPRYLIKTRGQQVTLSCSPISGHRSVSWYQQTPGQGLQFLFEYFSETQRNKGNFPGRFSGRQFSNSRSEMNVSTLELGDSALYLCASSLAASVAAEAFFGQGTRLTVV.

There are many counts of this clonotype. The junction departs from germline at one end; a sequencing error may be responsible. The chain couples TRBV7-7 to TRBJ2-7, with a weak D call TRBD1 (6 bases). The CDR3 is 14 residues long. Germline values: CDR1 SSHAT, CDR2 FNYEAQ (reference sequence). CDR3 protein: CASSLQGQDYEQYF. The DNA for the CDR3 is TGTGCTAGCAGCCTTCAGGGACAAGACTACGAGCAGTACTTC.

A note on this clonotype: A much larger clone is a single base away; this may be a read error. The V gene is TRBV7-9, the J gene TRBJ1-1; no firm D call. CDR1 and CDR2 from the germline V gene are SEHNR and FQNEAQ (reference sequence). CDR3 size: 11 residues. V dropped 5 bases and J dropped 7 bases, with 8 bases sitting between them. CDR3 residues: CASSEVFEAFF. CDR3 sequence (DNA): TGTGCCAGCAGCGAGGTATTTGAAGCTTTCTTT.

This clonotype is judged medium-sized. The chain combines TRBV6-5 with TRBJ1-2; D is undetermined. The germline CDR1 and CDR2 sequences are MNHEY and SVGAGI. The CDR3 is made up of 13 amino acids. The germline V and J ends were trimmed by 0 bases and 13 bases, with 15 bases remaining between them. For the CDR3, the DNA is TGTGCCAGCAGTTACTCGACCGGCGCGGGGAGCACCTTC. Protein product: CASSYSTGAGSTF.

This clonotype has a count of ten or more. J is TRBJ2-7 and V is TRBV28, with 11 positions matching TRBD1. CDR1 and CDR2 (germline): MDHEN, SYDVKM. CDR3 length: 13 residues. V dropped 6 bases and J dropped 6; count of bases not matched to a gene: 4. The CDR3 nucleotides are TGTGCCAGCAGGACCGGGACAGGGGGCGAGCAGTACTTC. Its translation: CASRTGTGGEQYF.

The table lists this clonotype with many counts. The V and J genes are TRBV12-5 and TRBJ1-5, with 9 bases identical to TRBD1. Unmatched junction bases numbered 7, after V lost 4 bases and J lost 6 bases. Germline CDR1 reads LGHNT; CDR2 reads FRNRAP. The CDR3 runs 15 residues. CDR3: CASGSPSTGGQPQHF. The CDR3 DNA is TGTGCTAGTGGTTCCCCTTCGACAGGGGGTCAGCCCCAGCATTTT.

This clonotype was seen ten or more times. The CDR3 sequence is CASSHRGRAKRDTQYF. As DNA, the CDR3 is TGTGCCAGCAGTCACCGGGGCAGGGCCAAGCGTGATACGCAGTATTTT. The V and J genes are TRBV5-6 and TRBJ2-3; either TRBD1 or TRBD2 may supply D (5 bases each). CDR3 size: 16 residues. The germline V gene has CDR1 SGHDT and CDR2 YYEEEE. Trimming stripped 5 bases from V and 6 bases from J, with 22 bases between.

The V gene is TRBV7-2, the J gene TRBJ2-3; 9 nucleotides align to TRBD2. The CDR3 has 13 amino acids. Germline CDR1 SGHTA, CDR2 FQGNSA. Trimming at V came to 1 base and at J to 13 bases, leaving 6 bases not matched to a gene. CDR3 residues: CASSLVGGRGEYF. The CDR3 region has the DNA TGTGCCAGCAGCTTAGTAGGCGGGAGGGGAGAGTATTTT.

There are many counts of this clonotype. V is TRBV20-1 and J is TRBJ2-5; 12 bases fit TRBD2. The V segment lost 3 bases and the J segment 5 bases; nucleotides outside the gene matches: 4. Germline V CDR1 and CDR2: DFQATT, SNEGSKA (reference sequence). The CDR3 runs to 14 residues. CDR3 residues: CSARTSGSWETQYF. CDR3 nucleotides: TGCAGTGCTAGGACTAGCGGGAGTTGGGAGACCCAGTACTTC.

This clonotype was counted many times. The chain employs TRBV20-1 and TRBJ2-4; 7 nucleotides line up with TRBD2. From germline, CDR1 is DFQATT and CDR2 SNEGSKA (reference sequence). The CDR3 runs to 13 residues. The trim removed 6 bases at V and 1 base at J, leaving 3 bases unmatched. In nucleotides, the CDR3 is TGCAGTGCAATGGGGGGGGCCAAAAACATTCAGTACTTC. Its translation is CSAMGGAKNIQYF.

This clonotype was counted at least ten times. This chain links TRBV12-3 or TRBV12-4 with TRBJ2-3; 7 bases are a match to TRBD1. The CDR3 loop spans 14 amino acids. The V and J ends lost 9 bases and 3 bases, in that order; junction bases with no gene match: 9. CDR3: CASRTGTETDTQYF. CDR3 in DNA: TGTGCCAGTCGAACCGGGACAGAGACAGATACGCAGTATTTT.

At least ten counts were recorded for this clonotype. The V call is TRBV29-1, the J call TRBJ2-3; either TRBD1 or TRBD2 may fit D (7 bases each). CDR3 length: 15 amino acids. Germline CDR1 reads SQVTM; CDR2 reads ANQGSEA. Trimming took off 6 bases at V and 1 base at J, with 17 bases between the two ends. The chain's CDR3 is CSVDREGLGTDTQYF. CDR3 bases: TGCAGCGTCGACAGGGAGGGGCTCGGCACAGATACGCAGTATTTT.

There are many counts of this clonotype. The chain joins TRBV20-1 to TRBJ2-7, with TRBD2 matching 11 bases. With 0 bases clipped from V and 3 bases from J, the junction kept 10 bases outside the gene matches. The CDR3 covers 17 residues. Germline CDR1 reads DFQATT; CDR2 reads SNEGSKA (reference sequence). The CDR3 nucleotides read TGCAGTGCTAGAGATACGACTAGCGGGGAGTTGGGCTACGAGCAGTACTTC. The encoded protein is CSARDTTSGELGYEQYF.

This clonotype showed up many times. J is TRBJ2-1 and V is TRBV5-1; tentatively, D is TRBD2 (6 bases). Germline lookup yields CDR1 SGHRS and CDR2 YFSETQ. This CDR3 comprises 16 residues. The ends were cut back, 0 bases at V and 6 bases at J, with 16 bases in the middle. CDR3 DNA sequence: TGCGCCAGCAGCTTGGAGGCCAGCGGGCCGTCCAATGAGCAGTTCTTC. It yields the protein CASSLEASGPSNEQFF.